This paragraph covers one T cell receptor (beta chain) sequence. There is no known antigen for this receptor. No base-level quality is on record; no much larger clone is a single base apart. In the same sample, other DNA sequences code for this CDR3. TCRbeta CDR3 regions were amplified from genomic DNA using the immunoSEQ Assay, a bias-controlled multiplex PCR. As for the original processing: Within the assay, amplification of reference gene primers was used to estimate how many nucleated cells each sample contained. To quantify the absolute abundance of each unique TCRbeta CDR3 rearrangement, sequence reads were collapsed and filtered. For each sample, productive Simpson clonality was calculated as the square root of Simpson's diversity index over productive rearrangements. TCRdb retrieved this table from immuneACCESS and kept in-frame rearrangements only. Not all clones are present; in checked studies, unresolved V genes account for under half, and no reason is known for the remainder. Clone size and V and J calls were adopted from that table, with D and trimming inferred from the DNA. This sample lists a few hundred thousand clones; approximately 91% were detected once. Of the sample, around an eighth falls within the top ten clones.

This sample was included in a study of blood T cell repertoires in COVID-19 (dated by TCRdb to about 2020). About the study as a whole: The collaborator samples originated in the United States, Italy and Spain and spanned the acute and convalescent phases of COVID-19. The prospective study material was composed of cDNA or gDNA derived from T cells, B-cell-depleted T cells, or PBMCs. The dataset comprised deeply sampled blood TCRbeta repertoires from subjects exposed to, actively infected with, or recovered from COVID-19. The repertoires were released in a freely available public database meant as a resource for research on the immune response to SARS-CoV-2. The samples were drawn from the first 160 participants of the ongoing ImmuneRACE study and from 950 to 1,500 subjects provided by 6 global collaborators. A de-identified subject ID, COVID-19 status, age in years and sex were almost always included in the sample metadata. Where available, HLA class I and class II types were taken from metadata supplied by the sample provider and were not determined by assay-based typing. The full study reports these points: The amount of clinical and demographic metadata varied by source and participant and was provided uncurated.

V is shortened by 1 base, J by 0 bases, and the region joining them spans 6 bases. Sequences SGHVS (CDR1) and FQNEAQ (CDR2) are obtained from the germline V gene. Counted from cysteine to phenylalanine, this CDR3 has 14 amino acids. The DNA shown is the 42-base CDR3, in frame from base 1. Collaborating institutions collected whole blood in K2EDTA tubes following their own protocols. For TCRbeta analysis, collaborator samples were shipped as frozen whole blood, as isolated PBMCs, or as DNA extracted from either sample type. The rearrangement joined TRBV7-8 to TRBJ1-1, with no D gene named confidently. Sequenced input: peripheral blood. This clonotype originated in a woman in her fifties or sixties with acute or convalescent COVID-19. The CDR3 has the sequence CASSLDRVNTEAFF. The sequence in DNA is TGTGCCAGCAGCTTAGATCGCGTGAACACTGAAGCTTTCTTT.